This T cell receptor (beta chain) was found in a study of patients and donors after allogeneic stem cell transplantation (dated by TCRdb to the early 2020s). As encoded in the germline V gene, CDR1 is SGHRS while CDR2 is YFSETQ. The CDR3 covers 20 residues, taking in both the cysteine and the phenylalanine. Of all the DNA, just the CDR3 is kept, 60 bases in frame from base 1. V is pared back by 1 base and J by 0 bases, with 23 bases lying between the germline termini. This clonotype has a count of ten or more. Its binding antigen is unknown. Per-base quality was not reported, and no clone a single base away is much larger than it. Library preparation employed RT-PCR. Sequencing relied on a NextSeq 550. In TCRdb, the public reads were trimmed at Q25 with fastp and aligned with MiXCR, with productive beta chains retained. Entries are consolidated by CDR3 protein sequence, retaining the most common genes and DNA. This sample has about a million distinct CDR3 sequences in its table, and about a sixth of those were observed once. The ten largest clones represent 6% of the sample.

The sample was blood, either unsorted or a sorted T cell fraction (not recorded which). The rearranged segments are TRBV5-1 and TRBJ2-1; TRBD2 could be the D gene, as 5 bases match. The sequence came from a human donor who was either an allogeneic HSCT recipient or a stem cell or donor lymphocyte infusion donor (not recorded which). It is not recorded whose cells these are; they may come from a transplant donor. Read as DNA, the sequence is TGCGCCAGCAGCTTGTCGCTAGCTACCCTTTGGGGAAGCTCCTACAATGAGCAGTTCTTC. Translated, this gives CASSLSLATLWGSSYNEQFF.